The source of this T cell receptor (beta chain) is a study of blood T cells in healthy people across ages. Study summary: There was about one barcoded beta molecule captured by template switching per two T cells. Study-wide results and caveats: In the absence of known donor CMV status, changes in expanded clonotypes were possibly confounded. Strongly correlated with naive T cell percentage was TCR beta diversity.

In the case of this clonotype: Its antigen remains unknown.

With a J-beta primer mix and a sample-barcoded 5' primer, a second PCR ran about 7 to 12 cycles. Using its own MiXCR run on the 5' RACE reads, TCRdb lists one record per CDR3 protein. The sample consists of around 850,000 distinct CDR3 sequences, about 34% of them appearing once. Sequencing was performed on blood. This TCR was recovered from a man aged 18 to 29 in good health.

CDR3 nucleotides: TGTGCCAGCAGTTACCCCCCCCAGGGGACACCGAAAGGTGGGGACACTGAAGCTTTCTTT. Protein product: CASSYPPQGTPKGGDTEAFF. The rearrangement uses TRBV6-5 and TRBJ1-1; possible D gene TRBD1, 6 bases. Germline V gene lookup returns CDR1 MNHEY and CDR2 SVGAGI. Trimming stripped 2 bases from V and 3 bases from J, with 28 bases between. The CDR3 contains 20 residues.